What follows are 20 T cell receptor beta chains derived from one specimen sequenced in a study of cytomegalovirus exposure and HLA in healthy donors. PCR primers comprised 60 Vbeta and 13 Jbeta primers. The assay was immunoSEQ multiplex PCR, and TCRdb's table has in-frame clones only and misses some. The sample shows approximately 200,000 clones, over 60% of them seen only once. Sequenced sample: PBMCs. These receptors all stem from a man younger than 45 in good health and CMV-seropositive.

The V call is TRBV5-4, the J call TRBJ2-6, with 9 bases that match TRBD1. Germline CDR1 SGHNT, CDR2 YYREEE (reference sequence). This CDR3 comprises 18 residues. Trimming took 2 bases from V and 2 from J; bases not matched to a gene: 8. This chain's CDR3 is CASSLGGTGWAGANVLTF. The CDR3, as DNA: TGTGCCAGCAGCTTAGGCGGGACAGGGTGGGCTGGGGCCAACGTCCTGACTTTC.

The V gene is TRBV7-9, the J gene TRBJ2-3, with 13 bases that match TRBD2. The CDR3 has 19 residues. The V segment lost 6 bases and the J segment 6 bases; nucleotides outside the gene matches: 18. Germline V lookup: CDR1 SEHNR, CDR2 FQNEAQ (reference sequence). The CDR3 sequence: CASRSTSGRTRGTLDTQYF. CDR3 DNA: TGTGCCAGCAGGTCGACTAGCGGGAGGACCCGAGGGACATTGGATACGCAGTATTTT.

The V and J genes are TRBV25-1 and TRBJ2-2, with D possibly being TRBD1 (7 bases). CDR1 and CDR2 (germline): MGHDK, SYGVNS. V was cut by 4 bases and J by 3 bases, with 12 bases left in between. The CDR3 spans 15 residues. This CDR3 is CASSGARGDTGELFF. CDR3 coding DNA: TGTGCCAGCAGTGGGGCCAGGGGGGACACCGGGGAGCTGTTTTTT.

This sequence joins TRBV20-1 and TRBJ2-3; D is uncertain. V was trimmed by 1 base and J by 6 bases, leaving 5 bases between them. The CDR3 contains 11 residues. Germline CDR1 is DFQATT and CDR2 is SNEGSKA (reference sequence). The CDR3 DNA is TGCAGTGCTAGAGCCCGGGATACGCAGTATTTT. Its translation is CSARARDTQYF.

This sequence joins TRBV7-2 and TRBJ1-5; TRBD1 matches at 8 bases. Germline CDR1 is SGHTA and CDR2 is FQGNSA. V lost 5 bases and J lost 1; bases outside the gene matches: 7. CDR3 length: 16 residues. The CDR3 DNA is TGTGCCAGCAGCCCTCCAGGGGGCAGGAGCAATCAGCCCCAGCATTTT. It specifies CASSPPGGRSNQPQHF.

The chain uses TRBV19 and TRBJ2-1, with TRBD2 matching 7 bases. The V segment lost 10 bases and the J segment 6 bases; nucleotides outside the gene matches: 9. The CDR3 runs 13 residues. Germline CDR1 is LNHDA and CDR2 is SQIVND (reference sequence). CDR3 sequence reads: CATSRLAANEQFF. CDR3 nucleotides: TGTGCCACATCCCGACTAGCCGCCAATGAGCAGTTCTTC.

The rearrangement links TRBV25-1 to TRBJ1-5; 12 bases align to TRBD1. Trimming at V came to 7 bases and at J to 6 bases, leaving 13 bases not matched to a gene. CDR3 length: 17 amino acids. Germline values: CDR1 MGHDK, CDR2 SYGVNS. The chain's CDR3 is CASNSLPGTGGCQPQHF. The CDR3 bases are TGTGCCAGCAACTCACTCCCCGGGACAGGGGGCTGTCAGCCCCAGCATTTT.

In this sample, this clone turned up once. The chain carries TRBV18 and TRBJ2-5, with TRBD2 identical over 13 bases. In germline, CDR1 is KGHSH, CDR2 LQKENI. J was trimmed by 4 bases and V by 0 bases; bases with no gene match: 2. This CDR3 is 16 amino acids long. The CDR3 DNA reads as TGTGCCAGCTCACCACCGACTAGCGGGGGGCCAGAGACCCAGTACTTC. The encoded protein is CASSPPTSGGPETQYF.

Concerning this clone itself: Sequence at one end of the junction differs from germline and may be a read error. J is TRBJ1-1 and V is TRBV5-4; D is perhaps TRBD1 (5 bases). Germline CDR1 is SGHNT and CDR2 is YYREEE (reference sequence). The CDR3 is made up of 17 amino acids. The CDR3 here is CASSLEKQVDRNAEAFF. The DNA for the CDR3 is TGTGCCAGCAGCCTGGAGAAACAGGTCGATCGGAACGCTGAAGCTTTCTTT.

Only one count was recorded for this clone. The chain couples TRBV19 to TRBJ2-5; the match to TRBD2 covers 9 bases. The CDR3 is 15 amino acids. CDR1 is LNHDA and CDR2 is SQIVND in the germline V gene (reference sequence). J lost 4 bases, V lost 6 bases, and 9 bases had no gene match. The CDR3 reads CASRGTSFKGETQYF. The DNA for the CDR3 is TGTGCCAGTAGAGGGACTAGCTTTAAAGGAGAGACCCAGTACTTC.

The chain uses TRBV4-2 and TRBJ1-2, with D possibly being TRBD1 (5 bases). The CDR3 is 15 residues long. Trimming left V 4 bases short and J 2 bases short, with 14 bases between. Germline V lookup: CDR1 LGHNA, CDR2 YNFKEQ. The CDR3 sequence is CASSPRGGDNYGYTF. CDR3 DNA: TGTGCCAGCAGCCCGAGGGGAGGGGACAACTATGGCTACACCTTC.

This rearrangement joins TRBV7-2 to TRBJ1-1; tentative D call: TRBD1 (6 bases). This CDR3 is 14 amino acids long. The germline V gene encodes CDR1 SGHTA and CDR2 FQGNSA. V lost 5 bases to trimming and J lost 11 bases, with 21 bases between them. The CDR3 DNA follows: TGTGCCAGCAGCCCACACCAGGACAGTAATATTGCTTTCTTT. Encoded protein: CASSPHQDSNIAFF.

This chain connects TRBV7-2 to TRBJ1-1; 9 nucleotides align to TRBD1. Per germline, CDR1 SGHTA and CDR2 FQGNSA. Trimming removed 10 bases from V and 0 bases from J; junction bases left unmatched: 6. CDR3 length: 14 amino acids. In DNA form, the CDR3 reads TGTGCCACCCAACAGGGGGCTGTGAACACTGAAGCTTTCTTT. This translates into CATQQGAVNTEAFF.

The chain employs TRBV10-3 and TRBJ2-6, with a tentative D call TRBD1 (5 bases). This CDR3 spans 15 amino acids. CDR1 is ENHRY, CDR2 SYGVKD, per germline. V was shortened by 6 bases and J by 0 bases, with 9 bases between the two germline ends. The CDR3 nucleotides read TGTGCCATCAGGGACACCAGCTCTGGGGCCAACGTCCTGACTTTC. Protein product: CAIRDTSSGANVLTF.

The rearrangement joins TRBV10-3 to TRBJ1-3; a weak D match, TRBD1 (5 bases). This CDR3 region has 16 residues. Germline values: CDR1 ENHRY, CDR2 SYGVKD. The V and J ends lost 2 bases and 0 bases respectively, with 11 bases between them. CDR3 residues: CAISEGGGHSGNTIYF. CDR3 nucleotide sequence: TGTGCCATCAGTGAGGGGGGAGGTCACTCTGGAAACACCATATATTTT.

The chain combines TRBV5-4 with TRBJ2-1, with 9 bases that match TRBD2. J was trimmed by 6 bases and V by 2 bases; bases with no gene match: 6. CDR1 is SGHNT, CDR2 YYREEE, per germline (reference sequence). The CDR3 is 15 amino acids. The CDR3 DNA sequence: TGTGCCAGCAGCTTAGGCCTAGCGGGAAGCAATGAGCAGTTCTTC. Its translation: CASSLGLAGSNEQFF.

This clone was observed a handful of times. In DNA, the CDR3 is TGTGCCAGCAGCTTAACTAGAGTCAATGAGCAGTTCTTC. It codes for CASSLTRVNEQFF. The chain uses TRBV7-3 and TRBJ2-1; D call uncertain. Trimming took 0 bases from V and 6 from J, leaving 6 bases between them. The CDR3 is made up of 13 amino acids. Looked up from germline, CDR1 is SGHTA and CDR2 is FQGTGA.

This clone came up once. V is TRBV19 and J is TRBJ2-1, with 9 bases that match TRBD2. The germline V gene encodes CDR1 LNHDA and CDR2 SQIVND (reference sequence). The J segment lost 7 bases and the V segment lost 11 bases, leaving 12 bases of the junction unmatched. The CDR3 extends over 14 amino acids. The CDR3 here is CAAQGVSGGNEQFF. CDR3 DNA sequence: TGTGCCGCGCAGGGGGTTAGCGGGGGAAATGAGCAGTTCTTC. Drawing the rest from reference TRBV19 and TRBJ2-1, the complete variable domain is DGGITQSPKYLFRKEGQNVTLSCEQNLNHDAMYWYRQDPGQGLRLIYYSQIVNDFQKGDIAEGYSVSREKKESFPLTVTSAQKNPTAFYLCAAQGVSGGNEQFFGPGTRLTVL.

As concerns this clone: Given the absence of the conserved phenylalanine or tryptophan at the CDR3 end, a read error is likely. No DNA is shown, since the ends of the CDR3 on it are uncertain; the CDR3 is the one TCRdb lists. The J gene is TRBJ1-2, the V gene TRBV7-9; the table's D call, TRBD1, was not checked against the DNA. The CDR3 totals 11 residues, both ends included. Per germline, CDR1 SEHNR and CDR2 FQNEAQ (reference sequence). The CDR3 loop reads CASSLGGAGEI.

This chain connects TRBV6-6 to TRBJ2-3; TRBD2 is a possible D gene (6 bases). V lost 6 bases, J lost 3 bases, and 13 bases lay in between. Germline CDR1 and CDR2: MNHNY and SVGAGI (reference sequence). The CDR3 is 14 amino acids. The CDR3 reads CASRFTGGTDTQYF. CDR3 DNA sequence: TGTGCCAGCAGATTCACCGGAGGGACAGATACGCAGTATTTT.